The following is a T cell receptor beta chain sequence with its context. The record originates from a study of T cells after yellow fever vaccination. The CDR3 is made up of 11 amino acids. V lost 4 bases, J lost 5 bases, and 4 bases lay in between. CDR1 and CDR2 (germline): KGHDR, SFDVKD. From the 5' RACE reads, TCRdb called clonotypes with MiXCR, one entry per CDR3 protein. The profile covers 250,000 to 400,000 distinct CDR3 sequences, with around 4.4% appearing a single time and 15% to 20% taken by the ten largest. The rearrangement joins TRBV24-1 to TRBJ2-5, with D hard to call. The sample here was PBMCs, taken 15 days after the yellow fever booster vaccination. This receptor was obtained from a man aged 18 to 35 who received the YFV17D yellow fever vaccine. The CDR3 DNA sequence: TGTGCCACCAGTGAGACGGAGACCCAGTACTTC. Encoded protein: CATSETETQYF.